A single sample is the source of the 29 T cell receptor beta chains below, sequenced in a study of T cell repertoires in cytomegalovirus infection. These receptors' targets are unknown. TCRdb called the reads again in MiXCR, with one record for every CDR3 protein. The data show approximately 600,000 distinct CDR3 sequences, approximately 40% seen once. The sample here was cultured PBMCs, taken from culture after CMV antigen stimulation. These receptors were taken from a human donor in good health (CMV status not recorded). Some clones in this sample may be carry-over from other donors' samples.

The gene calls are TRBV12-3 or TRBV12-4 and TRBJ2-1; D is unresolved. V lost 0 bases, J lost 2 bases, and 11 bases lay in between. There are 16 residues in the CDR3. This chain's CDR3 is CASSLAPPGAYNEQFF. The CDR3 nucleotides are TGTGCCAGCAGTTTAGCCCCCCCTGGTGCCTACAATGAGCAGTTCTTC.

The chain couples TRBV12-3 or TRBV12-4 to TRBJ1-4; D is uncertain. The ends were cut back, 7 bases at V and 5 bases at J, with 17 bases in the middle. The CDR3 runs 15 residues. In DNA, the CDR3 is TGTGCCAGCAAGATAAGGGAGAAGTACAATGAAAAACTGTTTTTT. Protein sequence: CASKIREKYNEKLFF.

The V gene is TRBV7-2, the J gene TRBJ2-2; weak D call: TRBD1 (5 bases). Germline loops: CDR1 SGHTA, CDR2 FQGNSA. V lost 5 bases and J lost 4, with 14 bases in between. The CDR3 sequence is 15 residues long. For the CDR3, the DNA is TGTGCCAGCAGCCCCCAGGGCCCCAGCACCGGGGAGCTGTTTTTT. The encoded protein is CASSPQGPSTGELFF.

This chain joins TRBV27 and TRBJ1-6; D not certain. V lost 1 base and J 7 bases, leaving 8 bases between the germline ends. This CDR3 is 14 amino acids long. CDR1 and CDR2 (germline): MNHEY, SMNVEV (reference sequence). In nucleotides, the CDR3 is TGTGCCAGCAGTTTATGGGGTACCAATTCACCCCTCCACTTT. Translated, it gives CASSLWGTNSPLHF.

The chain has TRBV19 and TRBJ1-4, with D possibly being TRBD1 (6 bases). Trimming pared 6 bases from V and 7 bases from J, leaving 9 bases between. Looked up from germline, CDR1 is LNHDA and CDR2 is SQIVND (reference sequence). CDR3 length: 12 residues. CDR3 sequence (DNA): TGTGCCAGTAGGACGACAGGTGAAAAACTGTTTTTT. Its translation is CASRTTGEKLFF.

The rearrangement uses TRBV3-1 and TRBJ1-1, with a possible D match to TRBD1 (5 bases). This CDR3 comprises 16 residues. Germline-derived CDR1 and CDR2 are LGHDT and YNNKEL (reference sequence). Trimming cost V 0 bases and J 7 bases, with 18 bases left between them. The chain's CDR3 is CASSQDLYRGVLEAFF. The CDR3 DNA is TGTGCCAGCAGCCAAGATCTTTACAGAGGGGTCCTTGAAGCTTTCTTT.

The chain joins TRBV14 to TRBJ2-6; possibly TRBD1 for D (5 bases). The germline V and J ends were trimmed by 0 bases and 0 bases, with 12 bases remaining between them. The CDR3 consists of 18 residues. The V gene's germline CDR1 is SGHDN and CDR2 FVKESK. In nucleotides, the CDR3 is TGTGCCAGCAGCCAAGATGTCAGGGTGGGCTCTGGGGCCAACGTCCTGACTTTC. Translating gives CASSQDVRVGSGANVLTF.

This clonotype was observed at least ten times. Here the CDR3 reads CASSPSGAQETQYF. CDR3 DNA sequence: TGTGCCAGCAGTCCTAGCGGCGCACAAGAGACCCAGTACTTC. The chain couples TRBV7-2 to TRBJ2-5, with TRBD2 matching over 7 bases. Germline V lookup: CDR1 SGHTA, CDR2 FQGNSA. V dropped 6 bases and J dropped 2; count of bases not matched to a gene: 6. The CDR3 extends over 14 amino acids.

The rearrangement uses TRBV7-2 and TRBJ2-5; D tentatively reads TRBD1 or TRBD2 (6 bases each). With 4 bases removed from V and 3 bases from J, the gap between germline ends came to 12 bases. This CDR3 contains 14 residues. Germline loops: CDR1 SGHTA, CDR2 FQGNSA. As DNA, the CDR3 is TGTGCCAGCAGCTCCCAAAGGGGGGAAGAGACCCAGTACTTC. This codes for CASSSQRGEETQYF.

This clonotype was counted between two and nine times. The chain joins TRBV18 to TRBJ2-4, with a weak D call TRBD2 (5 bases). Germline CDR1 KGHSH, CDR2 LQKENI. CDR3 length: 14 residues. Trimming shortened V by 3 bases and J by 6 bases, and 12 bases separated the two germline ends. CDR3 residues: CASSPTAEGNIQYF. The CDR3 coding sequence is TGTGCCAGCTCACCTACGGCAGAGGGAAACATTCAGTACTTC.

This clonotype was seen only a few times. CDR3 in amino acids: CAIRKTSGRAGDTQYF. The CDR3 DNA follows: TGTGCCATCAGGAAAACTAGCGGGAGGGCCGGAGATACGCAGTATTTT. V and J are TRBV10-3 and TRBJ2-3; 13 bases agree with TRBD2. Per the germline V gene, CDR1 is ENHRY and CDR2 is SYGVKD. The CDR3 contains 16 residues. V was pared by 6 bases and J by 5 bases, with 8 bases of the junction left unmatched.

This clonotype was picked up a small number of times. The J gene is TRBJ1-6, the V gene TRBV28; D gene uncertain. The CDR3 sequence is 14 residues long. The V gene's germline CDR1 is MDHEN and CDR2 SYDVKM. V was pared by 6 bases and J by 3 bases, with 9 bases between. The CDR3 protein is CASSRTDYNSPLHF. DNA of the CDR3: TGTGCCAGCAGCCGAACAGACTATAATTCACCCCTCCACTTT.

The V and J genes are TRBV12-3 or TRBV12-4 and TRBJ1-1, with D hard to call. V lost 3 bases and J lost 4, with 12 bases in between. This CDR3 spans 14 amino acids. The CDR3 DNA follows: TGTGCCAGCAGTTTGGGGAGGGCGGCCACTGAAGCTTTCTTT. Translating gives CASSLGRAATEAFF.

This clonotype has just a few counts. This chain links TRBV11-2 with TRBJ2-5; 16 nucleotides match TRBD2. The CDR3 length is 17 residues. The germline gives CDR1 SGHAT, CDR2 FQNNGV. Trimming at V came to 5 bases and at J to 2 bases, leaving 5 bases not matched to a gene. The CDR3 spells CASSPLGLAGGQETQYF. CDR3 coding DNA: TGTGCCAGCAGCCCTTTGGGACTAGCGGGGGGGCAAGAGACCCAGTACTTC.

V and J are TRBV6-5 and TRBJ2-1; D is tentatively TRBD1 or TRBD2 (7 bases each). V lost 6 bases, J lost 3 bases, and 12 bases lay in between. CDR1 is MNHEY, CDR2 SVGAGI, per germline. The CDR3 runs to 14 residues. This CDR3 is CASRGGTDYNEQFF. The CDR3 coding sequence is TGTGCCAGCAGGGGAGGGACAGACTACAATGAGCAGTTCTTC.

The chain joins TRBV27 to TRBJ2-5; D is possibly TRBD1 or TRBD2 (5 bases each). The CDR3 runs 17 residues. Trimming shortened V by 5 bases and J by 4 bases, and 23 bases separated the two germline ends. Germline CDR1 and CDR2: MNHEY and SMNVEV (reference sequence). The CDR3 DNA is TGTGCCAGCAGTCCGAGCTTCGTGGGGGACCGGGGAGAGACCCAGTACTTC. Its translation is CASSPSFVGDRGETQYF.

This rearrangement joins TRBV6-5 to TRBJ1-1, with D hard to call. Between the trimmed V and J ends, which lost 8 bases and 1 base, there was a span of 14 bases. The CDR3 is made up of 14 amino acids. Germline CDR1 MNHEY, CDR2 SVGAGI. The CDR3 region has the DNA TGTGCCAGCGGAGTAGCGGGATCGAACACTGAAGCTTTCTTT. Translating gives CASGVAGSNTEAFF.

The chain couples TRBV5-5 to TRBJ1-6; D uncertain. Germline V gene data show CDR1 as SGHKS and CDR2 as YYEKEE (reference sequence). V lost 0 bases and J lost 5, with 9 bases in between. There are 15 residues in the CDR3. CDR3 amino acids: CASSLVREHNSPLHF. CDR3 in DNA: TGTGCCAGCAGCTTGGTTAGGGAGCATAATTCACCCCTCCACTTT.

This clonotype was observed a few times. The rearrangement joins TRBV7-3 to TRBJ1-5, with 8 bases identical to TRBD1. CDR1 and CDR2 from the germline V gene are SGHTA and FQGTGA. CDR3 length: 17 residues. After removal of 4 bases from V and 3 bases from J, the junction contained 11 bases not matched to a gene. CDR3 protein: CASSSGQGIVINQPQHF. CDR3 bases: TGTGCCAGCAGCTCAGGACAGGGAATAGTTATCAATCAGCCCCAGCATTTT.

The J gene is TRBJ2-2, the V gene TRBV7-9; 7 bases align to TRBD1. The J segment lost 1 base and the V segment lost 6 bases, leaving 5 bases of the junction unmatched. The germline V gene has CDR1 SEHNR and CDR2 FQNEAQ (reference sequence). CDR3 length: 15 amino acids. The CDR3 protein is CASRSTGVNTGELFF. DNA for the CDR3: TGTGCCAGCAGAAGCACAGGGGTGAACACCGGGGAGCTGTTTTTT.

The J gene is TRBJ1-1, the V gene TRBV12-3 or TRBV12-4; 9 bases fit TRBD1. V was clipped by 7 bases and J by 5 bases; unmatched bases: 11. This CDR3 contains 15 residues. The DNA of the CDR3 is TGTGCCAGCATCCGGGACAGGGTTAAGGGAACTGAAGCTTTCTTT. This sequence encodes CASIRDRVKGTEAFF.

The gene calls are TRBV7-9 and TRBJ2-7, with unresolved D. Deletions cut 2 bases from V and 2 bases from J, with 10 bases between. Germline V gene lookup returns CDR1 SEHNR and CDR2 FQNEAQ (reference sequence). CDR3 length equals 14 residues. DNA of the CDR3: TGTGCCAGCAGCTTAAGCGCCGATACCTACGAGCAGTACTTC. Amino acids: CASSLSADTYEQYF.

This clonotype turned up a few times. The chain couples TRBV7-9 to TRBJ1-1; a possible D gene is TRBD1 (6 bases). The CDR3 sequence is 11 residues long. V was cut by 5 bases and J by 11 bases, with 12 bases left in between. Germline CDR1 and CDR2: SEHNR and FQNEAQ (reference sequence). In DNA, the CDR3 is TGTGCCAGCAGCCAGGGGCAGGGGGCTTTCTTT. Residues: CASSQGQGAFF.

This clonotype was counted between two and nine times. This chain joins TRBV6-6 and TRBJ2-5; TRBD2 matches 10 bases. Germline loops: CDR1 MNHNY, CDR2 SVGAGI (reference sequence). This CDR3 is built from 13 residues. V lost 8 bases to trimming and J lost 5 bases; unmatched junction nucleotides: 5. The CDR3 protein is CASQREGRETQYF. The CDR3 nucleotides read TGTGCCAGCCAGCGGGAGGGCCGGGAGACCCAGTACTTC.

This clonotype has more than one count but fewer than ten. The V gene is TRBV7-9, the J gene TRBJ2-1; D may be TRBD1 (6 bases). V was pared by 5 bases and J by 8 bases, with 16 bases between. Germline CDR1 SEHNR, CDR2 FQNEAQ (reference sequence). The CDR3 covers 14 residues. The CDR3: CASSVNIQGHEQFF. CDR3 DNA sequence: TGTGCCAGCAGCGTTAACATACAGGGTCATGAGCAGTTCTTC.

This clonotype has only a few counts. The chain joins TRBV12-3 or TRBV12-4 to TRBJ1-1; D is unclear. This CDR3 is 12 amino acids long. V lost 0 bases, J lost 8 bases, and 7 bases lay in between. CDR3 nucleotides: TGTGCCAGCAGTTTAGCGGCATTCGAAGCTTTCTTT. Amino acids: CASSLAAFEAFF.

This chain uses TRBV7-2 with TRBJ1-2; TRBD1 matches at 7 bases. This CDR3 contains 13 residues. V shed 2 bases and J 7 bases; nucleotides not matched to a gene: 4. Germline V gene lookup returns CDR1 SGHTA and CDR2 FQGNSA. The CDR3 sequence is CASSLRQGAGYTF. In DNA, the CDR3 is TGTGCCAGCAGCTTACGACAGGGCGCTGGCTACACCTTC.

There are many counts of this clonotype. V and J are TRBV7-2 and TRBJ2-7; TRBD2 aligns across 8 bases. Losses at the gene ends were 5 bases for V and 4 bases for J; bases not matched to a gene: 4. The CDR3 is made up of 13 amino acids. The germline CDR1 and CDR2 sequences are SGHTA and FQGNSA. The CDR3 region is CASSPGTSYEQYF. The CDR3 nucleotides are TGTGCCAGCAGCCCGGGGACTAGTTACGAGCAGTACTTC.

The chain couples TRBV5-1 to TRBJ1-3; D might be TRBD1 (6 bases). CDR3 length: 14 amino acids. V was clipped by 4 bases and J by 2 bases, with 10 bases between them. Germline values: CDR1 SGHRS, CDR2 YFSETQ. DNA of the CDR3: TGCGCCAGCAGCATGACAGGAACTGGAAACACCATATATTTT. Protein: CASSMTGTGNTIYF.